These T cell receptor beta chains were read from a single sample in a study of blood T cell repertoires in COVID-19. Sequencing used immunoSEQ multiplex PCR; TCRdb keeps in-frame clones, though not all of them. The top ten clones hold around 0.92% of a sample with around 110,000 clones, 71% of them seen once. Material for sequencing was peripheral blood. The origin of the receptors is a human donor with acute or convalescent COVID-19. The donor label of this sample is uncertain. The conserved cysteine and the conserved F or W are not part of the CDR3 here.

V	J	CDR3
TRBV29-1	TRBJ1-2	SVAETGNYGYT
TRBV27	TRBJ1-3	ASSLSFGNTIY
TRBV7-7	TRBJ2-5	ASSSTGGGETQY
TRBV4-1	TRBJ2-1	ASSTRQGSGGREQF
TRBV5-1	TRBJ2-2	ASSFGSGVRKNTGELF
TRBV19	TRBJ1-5	ASSLQGQGNQPQH
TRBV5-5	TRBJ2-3	ASSLVVREGTDTQY
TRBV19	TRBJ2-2	ASSRGLPNTGELF
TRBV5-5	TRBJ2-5	ASTPATGVKSKTQY
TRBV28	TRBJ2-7	ASRPTWTGESSYEQY
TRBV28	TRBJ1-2	ASSETDILGYT
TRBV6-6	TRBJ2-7	ASSYLGGYEQY
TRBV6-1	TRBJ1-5	ASSAEHGDRYYSNQPQH
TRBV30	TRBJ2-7	AWSRRGSYYEQY
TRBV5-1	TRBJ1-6	ASSSEGAQNSPLH
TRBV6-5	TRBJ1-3	ASSKQGARGNTIY
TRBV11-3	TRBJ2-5	ASSLGVTGGPLQETQY
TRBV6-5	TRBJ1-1	ATRTGGWTEAF
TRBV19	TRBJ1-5	ASMVRDQPQH
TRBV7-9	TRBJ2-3	ASSSRGNTQY
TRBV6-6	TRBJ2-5	ASSTRGGQETQY
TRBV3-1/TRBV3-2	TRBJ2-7	ASSPRVGGSSYEQY
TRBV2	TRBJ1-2	ASRRTVSNYGYGYT
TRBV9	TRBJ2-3	ASSVQGKGTDTQY
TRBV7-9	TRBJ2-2	ASSLRGSNTGELF
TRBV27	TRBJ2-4	ASSPGGAGGAKNIQY
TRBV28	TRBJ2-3	ASSLGQAARTDTQY
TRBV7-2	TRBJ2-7	ASSLEGARSPPYEQY
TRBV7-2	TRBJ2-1	ASSPAGQAYNEQF
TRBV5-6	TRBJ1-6	ASSPKAVNSPLH
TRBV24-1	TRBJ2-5	ATSDPAGLAGGKETQY
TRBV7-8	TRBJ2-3	ASSLGTSGIKADTQY
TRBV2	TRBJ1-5	ASSGWTGGQPQH
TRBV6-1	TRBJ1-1	ASSEPGTGATEAF
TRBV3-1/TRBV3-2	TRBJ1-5	ASSQETGGNQPQH
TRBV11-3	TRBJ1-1	ASSRGKDTEAF
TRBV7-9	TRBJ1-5	AGSRDNQPQH
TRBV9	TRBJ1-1	ASSVGHRENTEAF
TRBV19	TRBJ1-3	ASDRGYGNTIY
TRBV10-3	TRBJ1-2	AISESIGQGARGGYT
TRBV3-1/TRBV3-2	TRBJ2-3	ASSRDGVTDTQY
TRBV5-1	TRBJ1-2	ASSLGGGYT
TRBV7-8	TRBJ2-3	ASSLGASGGLTDTQY
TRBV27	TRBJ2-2	ASSRLKTNTGELF
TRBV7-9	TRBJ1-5	ASSVGTGGRNQPQH
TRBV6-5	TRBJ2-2	ASSFRDSNTGELF
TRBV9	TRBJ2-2	ASSVEQGNTGELF